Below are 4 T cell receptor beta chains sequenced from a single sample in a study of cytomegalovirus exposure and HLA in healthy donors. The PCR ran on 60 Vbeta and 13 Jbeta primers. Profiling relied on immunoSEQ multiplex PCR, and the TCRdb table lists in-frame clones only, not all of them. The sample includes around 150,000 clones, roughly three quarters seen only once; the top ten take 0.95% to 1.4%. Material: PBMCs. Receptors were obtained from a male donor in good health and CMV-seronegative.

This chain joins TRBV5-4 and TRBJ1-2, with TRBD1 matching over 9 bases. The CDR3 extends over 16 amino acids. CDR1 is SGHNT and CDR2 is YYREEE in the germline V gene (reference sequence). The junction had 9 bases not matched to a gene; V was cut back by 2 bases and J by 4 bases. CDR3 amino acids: CASSLLPGQGIYGYTF. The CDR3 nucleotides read TGTGCCAGCAGCTTACTTCCGGGACAGGGAATCTATGGCTACACCTTC.

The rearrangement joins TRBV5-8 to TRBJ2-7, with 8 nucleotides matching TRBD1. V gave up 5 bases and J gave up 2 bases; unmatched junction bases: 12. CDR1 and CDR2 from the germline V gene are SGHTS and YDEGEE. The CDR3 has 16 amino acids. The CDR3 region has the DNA TGTGCCAGCAGGTATGGATGGGACAGGACCACCTACGAGCAGTACTTC. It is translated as CASRYGWDRTTYEQYF.

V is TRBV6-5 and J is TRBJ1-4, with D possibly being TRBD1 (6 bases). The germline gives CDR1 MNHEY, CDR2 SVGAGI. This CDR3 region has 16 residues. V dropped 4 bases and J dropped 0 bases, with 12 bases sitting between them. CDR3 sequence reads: CASSSQGIPTNEKLFF. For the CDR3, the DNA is TGTGCCAGCAGTTCACAGGGTATCCCAACTAATGAAAAACTGTTTTTT.

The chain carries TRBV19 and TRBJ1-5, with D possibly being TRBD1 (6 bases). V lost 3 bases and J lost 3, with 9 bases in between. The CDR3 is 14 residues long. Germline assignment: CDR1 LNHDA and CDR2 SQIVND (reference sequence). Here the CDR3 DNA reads TGTGCCAGTAGTATCACAGGGACCAATCAGCCCCAGCATTTT. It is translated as CASSITGTNQPQHF.